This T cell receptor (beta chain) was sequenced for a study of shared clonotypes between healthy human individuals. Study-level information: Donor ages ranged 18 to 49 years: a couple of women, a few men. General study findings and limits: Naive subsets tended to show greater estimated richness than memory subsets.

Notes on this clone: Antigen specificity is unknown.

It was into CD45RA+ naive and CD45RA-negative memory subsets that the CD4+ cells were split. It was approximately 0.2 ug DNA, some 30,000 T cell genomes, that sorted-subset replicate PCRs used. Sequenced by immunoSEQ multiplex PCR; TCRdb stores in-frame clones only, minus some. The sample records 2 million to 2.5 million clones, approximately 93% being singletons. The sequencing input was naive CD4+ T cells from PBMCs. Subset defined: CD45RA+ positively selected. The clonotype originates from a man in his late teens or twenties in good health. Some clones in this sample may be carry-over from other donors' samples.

The CDR3 here is CASSFSVRRAKNIQYF. CDR3 bases: TGTGCCAGCAGCTTTTCGGTGCGGCGGGCCAAAAACATTCAGTACTTC. The chain uses TRBV5-8 and TRBJ2-4; D unresolved. V shed 2 bases and J shed 1 base, with 13 bases lying between them. The CDR3 loop spans 16 amino acids. CDR1 SGHTS and CDR2 YDEGEE come from the germline V gene.